The 7 T cell receptor beta chains in this list originate from one sample, sequenced in a study of human T cells and chemical hapten exposure. TCRdb processed the RACE reads anew with MiXCR; each CDR3 protein has one entry. The table includes some 170,000 distinct CDR3 sequences, roughly 25% detected once. Time point given: patch test 3, about 24 weeks after DPC sensitization. Described treatment: therapeutic diphenylcyclopropenone sensitization with weekly scalp DPC. Sequenced here: whole blood, sampled in connection with sensitization to the hapten diphenylcyclopropenone (DPC). The receptors were gathered from a woman under 30 with alopecia areata. Some clones in this sample may be carry-over from other donors' samples.

This chain uses TRBV7-2 with TRBJ1-2; TRBD1 might be the D (6 bases). Germline CDR1 is SGHTA and CDR2 is FQGNSA. This CDR3 contains 13 residues. With 5 bases removed from V and 3 bases from J, the gap between germline ends came to 10 bases. CDR3 amino acids: CASSMTGDYGYTF. As DNA, the CDR3 is TGTGCCAGCAGCATGACAGGAGACTATGGCTACACCTTC.

This chain links TRBV27 with TRBJ2-1; 7 bases fit TRBD2. The CDR3 runs to 11 residues. Trimming at V came to 6 bases and at J to 9 bases, leaving 2 bases not matched to a gene. CDR1 is MNHEY, CDR2 SMNVEV, per germline (reference sequence). The CDR3 DNA reads as TGTGCCAGCAGCCGGGGGGTTGAGCAGTTCTTC. Its translation is CASSRGVEQFF.

This clonotype was counted a few times. The chain joins TRBV7-9 to TRBJ2-4; D gene uncertain. The length of the CDR3 is 12 residues. Between the trimmed V and J ends, which lost 3 bases and 7 bases, there was a span of 7 bases. From germline, CDR1 is SEHNR and CDR2 FQNEAQ (reference sequence). DNA of the CDR3: TGTGCCAGCAGCTTCTCGGTTAACATTCAGTACTTC. Its protein product is CASSFSVNIQYF.

The CDR3 region has the DNA TGTGCCACCAAGATCCGGAGCCTACACAATGAGCAGTTCTTC. It specifies CATKIRSLHNEQFF. The rearrangement links TRBV15 to TRBJ2-1; unclear D gene. This CDR3 is built from 14 residues. V lost 7 bases, J lost 5 bases, and 15 bases lay in between. CDR1 and CDR2 from the germline V gene are LNHNV and YYDKDF (reference sequence).

The chain combines TRBV5-1 with TRBJ2-7; possibly TRBD1 or TRBD2 for D (6 bases each). Germline CDR1 reads SGHRS; CDR2 reads YFSETQ. V gave up 4 bases and J gave up 6 bases, with 17 bases separating them. The CDR3 contains 14 residues. The CDR3 loop reads CASSPLEGVGEQYF. CDR3 nucleotides: TGCGCCAGCAGCCCCCTGGAGGGGGTAGGCGAGCAGTACTTC.

This chain uses TRBV20-1 with TRBJ2-7, with 13 positions matching TRBD2. J lost 2 bases, V lost 5 bases, and 0 bases had no gene match. Germline CDR1 DFQATT, CDR2 SNEGSKA (reference sequence). The CDR3 runs 13 residues. In DNA form, the CDR3 reads TGCAGTGCTGGACTAGCGGGGGCCTACGAGCAGTACTTC. The encoded protein is CSAGLAGAYEQYF.

This clonotype has just a few counts. The rearrangement links TRBV20-1 to TRBJ2-3; weak D call: TRBD2 (6 bases). The CDR3 spans 16 residues. Per the germline V gene, CDR1 is DFQATT and CDR2 is SNEGSKA (reference sequence). V was pared by 0 bases and J by 2 bases, with 15 bases between. The CDR3 reads CSARDFISGYTDTQYF. The CDR3 nucleotides read TGCAGTGCTAGAGATTTCATTAGCGGATACACAGATACGCAGTATTTT.